This T cell receptor (beta chain) appears in the sequencing data of a study of blood T cell repertoires in COVID-19. Study at large: COVID-19 samples, acute and convalescent, were from the United States, Italy and Spain. T cells, B-cell-depleted T cells, or PBMCs supplied cDNA or gDNA.

This CDR3 has 18 amino acids. Germline lookup yields CDR1 KGHDR and CDR2 SFDVKD. V shed 4 bases and J 5 bases; nucleotides not matched to a gene: 14. Under the authors' procedure: Reference gene primer amplification gave estimated nucleated cell counts. Data came from immunoSEQ multiplex PCR; TCRdb stores just in-frame clones and leaves some out. V and J calls and clone size are given by that table; D and trimming were obtained from the DNA. This table holds 90,000 to 100,000 clones, over 75% found once. The chain is built from TRBV24-1 and TRBJ2-3, with TRBD1 identical over 10 bases. The clonotype was recovered from a woman of 80 years or more with acute or convalescent COVID-19. The sample comprised peripheral blood. For the CDR3, the DNA is TGTGCCACCAGTGACCCTACAAATGACAGGGGGCGCAGAGATACGCAGTATTTT. Its protein is CATSDPTNDRGRRDTQYF.